Listed here are 21 T cell receptor beta chains from one sample, sequenced in a study of hypomethylating agent response in myelodysplastic syndrome. Clones were sequenced by immunoSEQ multiplex PCR, and TCRdb holds only the in-frame ones, with some missing. The profile shows nearly 2,000 clones, approximately 83% of them singletons. The material was bone marrow, obtained before or after starting hypomethylating agent treatment for myelodysplastic syndrome (not recorded which). The origin of the receptors is a human donor with myelodysplastic syndrome.

The gene calls are TRBV7-9 and TRBJ1-5; D may be TRBD1 (5 bases). The V and J ends lost 5 bases and 0 bases respectively, with 8 bases between them. The germline V gene encodes CDR1 SEHNR and CDR2 FQNEAQ (reference sequence). The CDR3 loop spans 14 amino acids. CDR3 loop: CASSQDSSNQPQHF. The CDR3 bases are TGTGCCAGCAGCCAAGACAGTAGCAATCAGCCCCAGCATTTT.

In this sample, this clone turned up a few times. This chain connects TRBV19 to TRBJ1-5; maybe TRBD1 (6 bases). Germline V gene data show CDR1 as LNHDA and CDR2 as SQIVND (reference sequence). V lost 5 bases to trimming and J lost 6 bases, with 14 bases between them. The CDR3 contains 14 residues. CDR3 DNA: TGTGCCAGTAGTCCTCGGGACACCCTTCAGCCCCAGCATTTT. The encoded protein is CASSPRDTLQPQHF. Full variable domain (outside the CDR3, taken from reference TRBV19 and TRBJ1-5): DGGITQSPKYLFRKEGQNVTLSCEQNLNHDAMYWYRQDPGQGLRLIYYSQIVNDFQKGDIAEGYSVSREKKESFPLTVTSAQKNPTAFYLCASSPRDTLQPQHFGDGTRLSIL.

The J gene is TRBJ2-3, the V gene TRBV29-1; maybe TRBD1 (6 bases). Trimming removed 8 bases at V and 0 bases at J, with 12 bases between. The germline CDR1 and CDR2 sequences are SQVTM and ANQGSEA. CDR3 length: 13 residues. CDR3 bases: TGCAGCCTCCGAGGGGGTAGCACAGATACGCAGTATTTT. Translating gives CSLRGGSTDTQYF.

This chain links TRBV19 with TRBJ2-7; a weak D match, TRBD2 (5 bases). V lost 3 bases, J lost 6 bases, and 18 bases lay in between. The CDR3 is made up of 15 amino acids. Per the germline V gene, CDR1 is LNHDA and CDR2 is SQIVND (reference sequence). The CDR3 loop is CASSMWGQNGGEQYF. CDR3 DNA: TGTGCCAGTAGTATGTGGGGTCAGAACGGAGGCGAGCAGTACTTC.

The chain joins TRBV23-1 to TRBJ2-3, with TRBD2 identical over 13 bases. TRBV23-1 is known as an ORF, though its function is uncertain. The CDR3 has 16 amino acids. V dropped 3 bases and J dropped 4; count of bases not matched to a gene: 4. Written as DNA, the CDR3 is TGCGCCAGCAGTCATGATACTAGCGGGGGGGCAGATACGCAGTATTTT. It yields the protein CASSHDTSGGADTQYF.

V and J are TRBV7-2 and TRBJ1-3, with a tentative D call TRBD1 (6 bases). The CDR3 length is 16 residues. V gave up 5 bases and J gave up 0 bases, with 14 bases separating them. CDR1 and CDR2 from the germline V gene are SGHTA and FQGNSA. Written as DNA, the CDR3 is TGTGCCAGCAGCCAGAATCAGGGGAGCTCTGGAAACACCATATATTTT. Translating gives CASSQNQGSSGNTIYF.

The chain couples TRBV13 to TRBJ2-3; D possibly corresponds to TRBD1 (6 bases). Germline-derived CDR1 and CDR2 are PRHDT and FYEKMQ (reference sequence). The V end lost 2 bases, the J end lost 4 bases, and 13 bases lay between the germline ends. This CDR3 contains 15 residues. In DNA form, the CDR3 reads TGTGCCAGCAGCTTACTAGGGGGACGTGCAGATACGCAGTATTTT. Translated: CASSLLGGRADTQYF.

This chain uses TRBV4-2 with TRBJ2-7; D possibly corresponds to TRBD2 (6 bases). There are 15 residues in the CDR3. V lost 0 bases and J lost 4, with 13 bases in between. Germline assignment: CDR1 LGHNA and CDR2 YNFKEQ. CDR3 loop: CASSQEGDSIYEQYF. As DNA, the CDR3 is TGTGCCAGCAGCCAAGAGGGGGACTCAATTTACGAGCAGTACTTC.

This clone was seen just once. The chain is built from TRBV30 and TRBJ1-5; D unclear. Trimming shortened V by 2 bases and J by 1 base, and 9 bases separated the two germline ends. In germline, CDR1 is GTSNPN, CDR2 SVGIG (reference sequence). This CDR3 is built from 14 residues. For the CDR3, the DNA is TGTGCCTGGAGTTCCGGGCTGAGCAATCAGCCCCAGCATTTT. Protein product: CAWSSGLSNQPQHF.

The chain recombines TRBV6-6 with TRBJ2-1, with D maybe TRBD1 (7 bases). CDR1 is MNHNY, CDR2 SVGAGI, per germline (reference sequence). V lost 0 bases and J lost 5, with 14 bases in between. This CDR3 is 16 amino acids long. For the CDR3, the DNA is TGTGCCAGCAGTTACTCGGTGGAGGGGGCGCACAATGAGCAGTTCTTC. It is translated as CASSYSVEGAHNEQFF.

This clone was counted only a few times. The rearrangement joins TRBV19 to TRBJ1-1; D possibly corresponds to TRBD1 (6 bases). Trimming left V 7 bases short and J 3 bases short, with 15 bases between. Germline loops: CDR1 LNHDA, CDR2 SQIVND (reference sequence). This CDR3 has 14 residues. The CDR3 DNA is TGTGCCAGTACTCAGGGGCGAGGGGACACTGAAGCTTTCTTT. It yields the protein CASTQGRGDTEAFF. Full variable domain (missing parts from reference TRBV19 and TRBJ1-1): DGGITQSPKYLFRKEGQNVTLSCEQNLNHDAMYWYRQDPGQGLRLIYYSQIVNDFQKGDIAEGYSVSREKKESFPLTVTSAQKNPTAFYLCASTQGRGDTEAFFGQGTRLTVV.

This chain joins TRBV19 and TRBJ2-3; 10 positions match TRBD1. Trimming at V came to 6 bases and at J to 7 bases, leaving 10 bases not matched to a gene. The CDR3 spans 15 residues. Per germline, CDR1 LNHDA and CDR2 SQIVND (reference sequence). The CDR3, as DNA: TGTGCCAGTAGGGGGGGACAGGGGCAAACAAATACGCAGTATTTT. It specifies CASRGGQGQTNTQYF.

This chain links TRBV4-3 with TRBJ2-7; D gene unclear. This CDR3 spans 14 amino acids. V dropped 0 bases and J dropped 0 bases, with 6 bases sitting between them. Germline assignment: CDR1 LGHNA and CDR2 YSLEER. The CDR3 protein is CASSQEVASYEQYF. CDR3 DNA sequence: TGCGCCAGCAGCCAAGAGGTTGCCTCCTACGAGCAGTACTTC.

V usage is TRBV27 and J usage is TRBJ1-5; D is undetermined. This CDR3 region has 13 residues. Germline V gene lookup returns CDR1 MNHEY and CDR2 SMNVEV (reference sequence). V was pared by 2 bases and J by 4 bases, with 6 bases between. The CDR3 loop reads CASSLDVNQPQHF. CDR3 coding DNA: TGTGCCAGCAGTTTAGACGTAAATCAGCCCCAGCATTTT.

CDR3 region: CAWSRGPAGAQHF. DNA of the CDR3: TGTGCCTGGAGTCGGGGGCCGGCGGGGGCCCAGCATTTT. The rearrangement links TRBV30 to TRBJ1-5, with D perhaps TRBD1 (6 bases). Germline lookup yields CDR1 GTSNPN and CDR2 SVGIG (reference sequence). The ends were cut back, 2 bases at V and 11 bases at J, with 16 bases in the middle. The CDR3 contains 13 residues.

The chain recombines TRBV30 with TRBJ2-7; D gene uncertain. The CDR3 loop spans 12 amino acids. Trimming stripped 0 bases from V and 9 bases from J, with 12 bases between. Germline V gene lookup returns CDR1 GTSNPN and CDR2 SVGIG (reference sequence). The CDR3 protein is CAWSVPRLGQYF. The CDR3 nucleotides read TGTGCCTGGAGTGTACCGCGTTTAGGGCAGTACTTC.

The chain carries TRBV29-1 and TRBJ2-5; D is ambiguous. This CDR3 region has 12 residues. V lost 4 bases and J 1 base, leaving 7 bases between the germline ends. CDR1 and CDR2 (germline): SQVTM, ANQGSEA. The CDR3 DNA is TGCAGCGTTGTCGAGAGCCAAGAGACCCAGTACTTC. This encodes CSVVESQETQYF.

The chain is built from TRBV10-3 and TRBJ2-1, with 12 bases matching TRBD2. The CDR3 is 19 residues long. Germline V gene sequence: CDR1 ENHRY, CDR2 SYGVKD. The ends lost 4 bases at V and 1 base at J; junction bases unmatched: 11. The CDR3 DNA sequence: TGTGCCATCAGTGGGCCGACTAGCGGGAGATCGGTATCCTACAATGAGCAGTTCTTC. Protein sequence: CAISGPTSGRSVSYNEQFF.

The chain carries TRBV25-1 and TRBJ2-3; possible D gene TRBD2, 6 bases. CDR1 MGHDK and CDR2 SYGVNS come from the germline V gene. This CDR3 comprises 14 residues. The ends were cut back, 6 bases at V and 2 bases at J, with 12 bases in the middle. CDR3 protein: CASRGGANTDTQYF. The CDR3 region has the DNA TGTGCCAGCAGGGGCGGGGCCAACACAGATACGCAGTATTTT.

The chain is built from TRBV11-3 and TRBJ2-7, with D perhaps matching TRBD2 (5 bases). This CDR3 has 17 residues. Germline CDR1 reads SGHNT; CDR2 reads YENEEA. The V gene lost 9 bases and the J gene lost 3 bases, with 27 bases spanning the gap. CDR3 amino acids: CASERRTLRSRCYEQYF. The CDR3 nucleotides are TGTGCCAGTGAGAGGCGGACTTTGAGATCTAGATGCTACGAGCAGTACTTC. The complete variable domain, with remaining parts taken from reference TRBV11-3 and TRBJ2-7, reads EAGVVQSPRYKIIEKKQPVAFWCNPISGHNTLYWYLQNLGQGPELLIRYENEEAVDDSQLPKDRFSAERLKGVDSTLKIQPAELGDSAVYLCASERRTLRSRCYEQYFGPGTRLTVT.

This chain uses TRBV27 with TRBJ2-5, with TRBD1 matching over 8 bases. Looked up from germline, CDR1 is MNHEY and CDR2 is SMNVEV (reference sequence). With 6 bases clipped from V and 0 bases from J, the junction kept 9 bases outside the gene matches. The CDR3 runs to 16 residues. CDR3 DNA sequence: TGTGCCAGCAGGGGTCTGAACAGGGGGAACCAAGAGACCCAGTACTTC. Translation gives CASRGLNRGNQETQYF.